A selection of T cell receptor beta chains follows, all from one sample in a study of T-cell reconstitution after alpha-beta-depleted transplantation in children. Each CDR3 protein gets one entry after TCRdb re-called the PCR reads with MiXCR. The sample carries tens of thousands of distinct CDR3 sequences, 4.9% recorded once. Sequenced material: PBMCs, mostly from graft donor cells, taken 180 days after TCRalphabeta/CD19-depleted stem cell transplant. The receptors shown here come from a boy under two years old who had a stem cell transplant for acute myeloid leukemia, so the T cells may come from the graft donor. The CDR3 runs from the conserved cysteine through the conserved F or W. The D gene is left open where the match is weak. Rows may omit the clone size; those that give it use once, few, many or a size class.

v_gene: TRBV7-3
abundance: many
j_gene: TRBJ2-5
d_gene: .
CDR3nt: TGTGCCAGCAGCTTAAACCCATCACCCCAAGAGACCCAGTACTTC
CDR3aa: CASSLNPSPQETQYF

v_gene: TRBV6-5
abundance: many
j_gene: TRBJ1-5
d_gene: TRBD1
CDR3nt: TGTGCCAGCAGTCTAAGACAGGGGTGGAGCAATCAGCCCCAGCATTTT
CDR3aa: CASSLRQGWSNQPQHF

v_gene: TRBV12-3/TRBV12-4
abundance: many
j_gene: TRBJ2-5
d_gene: .
CDR3nt: TGTGCCAGCAGCCTGAACAGGGATACCCAAGAGACCCAGTACTTC
CDR3aa: CASSLNRDTQETQYF

v_gene: TRBV11-2
abundance: many
j_gene: TRBJ1-2
d_gene: TRBD1
CDR3nt: TGTGCCAGCAGCTGGGACAGATCTGGCTACACCTTC
CDR3aa: CASSWDRSGYTF

v_gene: TRBV12-3/TRBV12-4
abundance: many
j_gene: TRBJ2-2
d_gene: .
CDR3nt: TGTGCCAGCAGTTACACGATCAACACCGGGGAGCTGTTTTTT
CDR3aa: CASSYTINTGELFF

v_gene: TRBV2
abundance: many
j_gene: TRBJ2-5
d_gene: .
CDR3nt: TGTGCCAGCACCGGAGCTAGGGGGGAGACCCAGTACTTC
CDR3aa: CASTGARGETQYF

v_gene: TRBV7-6
abundance: many
j_gene: TRBJ2-5
d_gene: .
CDR3nt: TGTGCCAGCAGCCTTAACCCCACAGGGAACCAAGAGACCCAGTACTTC
CDR3aa: CASSLNPTGNQETQYF

v_gene: TRBV29-1
abundance: many
j_gene: TRBJ2-3
d_gene: TRBD1
CDR3nt: TGCAGCGTGATTGGACAGGGGGATACAGATACGCAGTATTTT
CDR3aa: CSVIGQGDTDTQYF

v_gene: TRBV20-1
abundance: .
j_gene: TRBJ2-7
d_gene: .
CDR3nt: TGCAGTGCTAGAGTTACGGGCATCCTCTACGAGCAGTACTTC
CDR3aa: CSARVTGILYEQYF

v_gene: TRBV20-1
abundance: many
j_gene: TRBJ2-3
d_gene: .
CDR3nt: TGCAGTGCTAGAGATCGTACAGATACGCAGTATTTT
CDR3aa: CSARDRTDTQYF

v_gene: TRBV12-3/TRBV12-4
abundance: many
j_gene: TRBJ1-1
d_gene: .
CDR3nt: TGTGCCAGCAGAAAGGGGACGGTCATGAACACTGAAGCTTTCTTT
CDR3aa: CASRKGTVMNTEAFF

v_gene: TRBV7-9
abundance: many
j_gene: TRBJ1-6
d_gene: TRBD1
CDR3nt: TGTGCCAGCAGCGCAGACAGGGGTAATTCACCCCTCCACTTT
CDR3aa: CASSADRGNSPLHF

v_gene: TRBV12-3/TRBV12-4
abundance: many
j_gene: TRBJ2-5
d_gene: TRBD2
CDR3nt: TGTGCCAGCAGCAGGACTAGTAGGCAAGAGACCCAGTACTTC
CDR3aa: CASSRTSRQETQYF

v_gene: TRBV7-2
abundance: many
j_gene: TRBJ2-7
d_gene: .
CDR3nt: TGTGCCAGCAGCTTAGCGTTGGGGGCGAGGTACGAGCAGTACTTC
CDR3aa: CASSLALGARYEQYF

v_gene: TRBV9
abundance: many
j_gene: TRBJ2-1
d_gene: TRBD2
CDR3nt: TGTGCCAGCAGCTTCCTCGGACTAGCTGAGAATGAGCAGTTCTTC
CDR3aa: CASSFLGLAENEQFF

v_gene: TRBV18
abundance: many
j_gene: TRBJ2-3
d_gene: TRBD2
CDR3nt: TGTGCCAGCTCACTCACTCTAAGCGGGGGCAGCACAGATACGCAGTATTTT
CDR3aa: CASSLTLSGGSTDTQYF

v_gene: TRBV5-1
abundance: many
j_gene: TRBJ2-1
d_gene: .
CDR3nt: TGCGCCAGCAGCGATCCCGACAGCTACAATGAGCAGTTCTTC
CDR3aa: CASSDPDSYNEQFF

v_gene: TRBV12-3/TRBV12-4
abundance: many
j_gene: TRBJ2-5
d_gene: TRBD1
CDR3nt: TGTGCCAGCAGTTTTGGGACAGGGACAGAGACCCAGTACTTC
CDR3aa: CASSFGTGTETQYF

v_gene: TRBV12-3/TRBV12-4
abundance: many
j_gene: TRBJ2-7
d_gene: .
CDR3nt: TGTGCCAGCAGTTTAATTCATACCTACGAGCAGTACTTC
CDR3aa: CASSLIHTYEQYF

v_gene: TRBV2
abundance: many
j_gene: TRBJ1-5
d_gene: .
CDR3nt: TGTGCCAGCAGTGATAGTTCAGGTTATCAGCCCCAGCATTTT
CDR3aa: CASSDSSGYQPQHF

v_gene: TRBV28
abundance: many
j_gene: TRBJ2-1
d_gene: .
CDR3nt: TGTGCCAGCAGTTTTCCCGGGCCCAACTCCTACAATGAGCAGTTCTTC
CDR3aa: CASSFPGPNSYNEQFF

v_gene: TRBV10-3
abundance: many
j_gene: TRBJ2-3
d_gene: TRBD1
CDR3nt: TGTGCCATCAGTTCCAGGGGGGATACGCAGTATTTT
CDR3aa: CAISSRGDTQYF

v_gene: TRBV20-1
abundance: many
j_gene: TRBJ2-7
d_gene: .
CDR3nt: TGCAGTGCTAGTGGGGGGTATATAGGGGAGTACTTC
CDR3aa: CSASGGYIGEYF

v_gene: TRBV11-3
abundance: many
j_gene: TRBJ2-5
d_gene: .
CDR3nt: TGTGCCAGCAGCTTCTCCAGACGGGAAGAGACCCAGTACTTC
CDR3aa: CASSFSRREETQYF

v_gene: TRBV20-1
abundance: many
j_gene: TRBJ1-1
d_gene: .
CDR3nt: TGCAGTGCCCACCTTTGGGCTGAAGCTTTCTTT
CDR3aa: CSAHLWAEAFF

v_gene: TRBV6-5
abundance: many
j_gene: TRBJ2-7
d_gene: .
CDR3nt: TGTGCCAGCAGTACTGGGGGGATCTACGAGCAGTACTTC
CDR3aa: CASSTGGIYEQYF

v_gene: TRBV27
abundance: many
j_gene: TRBJ2-1
d_gene: TRBD1
CDR3nt: TGTGCCAGCAGTTTCCGGACAGGGACCAATGAGCAGTTCTTC
CDR3aa: CASSFRTGTNEQFF

v_gene: TRBV27
abundance: many
j_gene: TRBJ2-3
d_gene: TRBD2
CDR3nt: TGTGCCAGCAGTTTGGCGGGGGGACGCACAGATACGCAGTATTTT
CDR3aa: CASSLAGGRTDTQYF

v_gene: TRBV5-4
abundance: many
j_gene: TRBJ2-7
d_gene: .
CDR3nt: TGTGCCAGCAGCCGGGATCTCATAGCACGGAGCGAGCAGTACTTC
CDR3aa: CASSRDLIARSEQYF

v_gene: TRBV20-1
abundance: many
j_gene: TRBJ2-3
d_gene: .
CDR3nt: TGCAGTGCTAGAGACCTCCAGGGATACACAGATACGCAGTATTTT
CDR3aa: CSARDLQGYTDTQYF

v_gene: TRBV4-3
abundance: .
j_gene: TRBJ2-6
d_gene: .
CDR3nt: TGCGCCAGCAGCCAAGGGCTGGGGTCTGGGGCCAACGTCCTGACTTTC
CDR3aa: CASSQGLGSGANVLTF

v_gene: TRBV20-1
abundance: many
j_gene: TRBJ2-3
d_gene: TRBD1
CDR3nt: TGCAGTGCTACGGACAGGTTTTCAGATACGCAGTATTTT
CDR3aa: CSATDRFSDTQYF

v_gene: TRBV7-3
abundance: many
j_gene: TRBJ2-7
d_gene: .
CDR3nt: TGTGCCAGCAGCTCCCGCTCCTACGAGCAGTACTTC
CDR3aa: CASSSRSYEQYF

v_gene: TRBV4-2
abundance: many
j_gene: TRBJ1-1
d_gene: TRBD1
CDR3nt: TGTGCCAGCAGCCATGCAGGGGGTAGGGCTGAAGCTTTCTTT
CDR3aa: CASSHAGGRAEAFF

v_gene: TRBV3-1
abundance: many
j_gene: TRBJ2-1
d_gene: TRBD2
CDR3nt: TGTGCCAGCAGCCAATTCGTCACGGGGGGTTACAATGAGCAGTTCTTC
CDR3aa: CASSQFVTGGYNEQFF

v_gene: TRBV7-2
abundance: many
j_gene: TRBJ1-2
d_gene: .
CDR3nt: TGTGCCAGCAGCTTAGAACCGACAGTTCCTACTTATGGCTACACCTTC
CDR3aa: CASSLEPTVPTYGYTF

v_gene: TRBV27
abundance: many
j_gene: TRBJ2-5
d_gene: TRBD1
CDR3nt: TGTGCCAGCAAATCGGGACAGCTCGTCGAAGAGACCCAGTACTTC
CDR3aa: CASKSGQLVEETQYF

v_gene: TRBV6-1
abundance: many
j_gene: TRBJ2-5
d_gene: .
CDR3nt: TGTGCCAGCAGGGATATCCGGGACTCCCTCCGGGAGACCCAGTACTTC
CDR3aa: CASRDIRDSLRETQYF

v_gene: TRBV12-3/TRBV12-4
abundance: many
j_gene: TRBJ1-2
d_gene: .
CDR3nt: TGTGCCAGCAGTTTATGGGGGGACAGCTACACCTTC
CDR3aa: CASSLWGDSYTF

v_gene: TRBV12-3/TRBV12-4
abundance: many
j_gene: TRBJ1-1
d_gene: .
CDR3nt: TGTGCCAGCAGTTCCCGGACAGTCTCAGAAGCTTTCTTT
CDR3aa: CASSSRTVSEAFF

v_gene: TRBV2
abundance: many
j_gene: TRBJ2-1
d_gene: .
CDR3nt: TGTGCCAGCAGTGAACACGGGGGAACTGGGCACAATGAGCAGTTCTTC
CDR3aa: CASSEHGGTGHNEQFF

v_gene: TRBV6-4
abundance: many
j_gene: TRBJ2-7
d_gene: TRBD2
CDR3nt: TGTGCCAGCAGAAAAAATCCCCCCCGGTGGGTAGCGGGGAGAGTCTCCTACGAGCAGTACTTC
CDR3aa: CASRKNPPRWVAGRVSYEQYF

v_gene: TRBV12-3/TRBV12-4
abundance: .
j_gene: TRBJ2-3
d_gene: TRBD2
CDR3nt: TGTACCAGCAGTTCACCCATCCGGGCGGGGGGGCCCGCAGATACGCAGTATTTT
CDR3aa: CTSSSPIRAGGPADTQYF

v_gene: TRBV5-1
abundance: many
j_gene: TRBJ1-5
d_gene: .
CDR3nt: TGCGCCAGCAGCTTTGGGGGCAGCAATCAGCCCCAGCATTTT
CDR3aa: CASSFGGSNQPQHF

v_gene: TRBV6-5
abundance: many
j_gene: TRBJ1-2
d_gene: .
CDR3nt: TGTGCCAGCAGTTACGGGCAGCTAGCTAACTATGGCTACACCTTC
CDR3aa: CASSYGQLANYGYTF

v_gene: TRBV27
abundance: many
j_gene: TRBJ2-7
d_gene: .
CDR3nt: TGTGCCAGCAGCCAAAACCCGACCTACGAGCAGTACTTC
CDR3aa: CASSQNPTYEQYF

v_gene: TRBV20-1
abundance: many
j_gene: TRBJ2-7
d_gene: TRBD1
CDR3nt: TGCAGTGCTAGTGGGACAGGGGCCTACGAGCAGTACTTC
CDR3aa: CSASGTGAYEQYF

v_gene: TRBV7-2
abundance: many
j_gene: TRBJ2-7
d_gene: TRBD1
CDR3nt: TGTGCCAGCAGACCGGGACAGGGGGCCTACGAGCAGTACTTC
CDR3aa: CASRPGQGAYEQYF